This is a list of T cell receptor beta chains from one sample in a study of cytomegalovirus exposure and HLA in healthy donors. Repertoires were generated with immunoSEQ multiplex PCR, while TCRdb's copy carries only in-frame clones and drops some. The sample records more than 200,000 clones, approximately 80% being singletons. What was sequenced was PBMCs. The receptors were sampled from a girl aged 10-17 years in good health and CMV-seronegative. The CDR3 runs from the conserved cysteine through the conserved F or W. The D gene is left open where the match is weak. The size of a clone is reported for some rows only, either as once, few or many, or as a class for expanded clones.

TRBJ1-1 | . | TRBV9 | . | 16 | TGTGCCAGCAGCGTGAGGGCAAAAACTGTGAACACTGAAGCTTTCTTT | CASSVRAKTVNTEAFF
TRBJ1-2 | . | TRBV19 | TRBD1 | 14 | TGTGCCAGTAGCCGGACAGGGCCCAACTATGGCTACACCTTC | CASSRTGPNYGYTF
TRBJ2-7 | once | TRBV7-8 | . | 14 | TGTGCCAGCAGCTTAGTGTCTAGCCGCTACGAGCAGTACTTC | CASSLVSSRYEQYF
TRBJ2-5 | . | TRBV7-8 | TRBD2 | 16 | TGTGCCAGCAGCTTAGCCTTAGCGGGAGGATACCAGACCCAGTACTTC | CASSLALAGGYQTQYF
TRBJ2-2 | . | TRBV27 | TRBD2 | 15 | TGTGCCACCTCGCCGGGTAGCGGGGCCTCCGGGGAGCTGTTTTTT | CATSPGSGASGELFF
TRBJ2-7 | . | TRBV27 | . | 14 | TGTGCCAGCAGTTTATTTCTAGGGGTTGGGGAGCAGTACTTC | CASSLFLGVGEQYF
TRBJ1-6 | . | TRBV18 | . | 13 | TGTGCCAGCTCCCCCCTAACTAATTCACCCCTCCACTTT | CASSPLTNSPLHF
TRBJ2-3 | . | TRBV7-2 | TRBD1 | 14 | TGTGCCAGCAGCTTTAGGACAGGGACAGATACGCAGTATTTT | CASSFRTGTDTQYF
TRBJ1-4 | few | TRBV6-6 | . | 14 | TGTGCCAGCATTCAACAGGGATCGAAGGAAAAACTGTTTTTT | CASIQQGSKEKLFF
TRBJ2-3 | . | TRBV7-9 | TRBD2 | 15 | TGTGCCAGCAGCTTAGGCGGGGGGACCACAGATACGCAGTATTTT | CASSLGGGTTDTQYF
TRBJ2-7 | once | TRBV30 | TRBD2 | 13 | TGTGCCTGGATGAGGACTAGTCGCTACGAGCAGTACTTC | CAWMRTSRYEQYF
TRBJ1-5 | once | TRBV28 | TRBD1 | 15 | TGTGCCAGCAGATACCACAGGGGGAGCAATCAGCCCCAGCATTTT | CASRYHRGSNQPQHF
TRBJ2-7 | . | TRBV7-9 | . | 11 | TGTGCCAGCAGCTTAAGACAGGAGCAGTACTTC | CASSLRQEQYF
TRBJ2-7 | . | TRBV5-4 | TRBD1 | 14 | TGTGCCAGCAGCCGGGACAGAGGTGTCTACGAGCAGTACTTC | CASSRDRGVYEQYF
TRBJ1-2 | few | TRBV19 | . | 15 | TGTGCCAGTAGTATGACGCGGGGGCCTGACTATGGCTACACCTTC | CASSMTRGPDYGYTF
TRBJ2-3 | . | TRBV9 | TRBD2 | 17 | TGTGCCAGCAGCGTAGAGGCGGGGGGGGCAGTATCAGATACGCAGTATTTT | CASSVEAGGAVSDTQYF
TRBJ2-6 | few | TRBV6-5 | . | 16 | TGTGCCAGCAGTTACTCGGTAGTCTCTGGGGCCAACGTCCTGACTTTC | CASSYSVVSGANVLTF
TRBJ2-3 | . | TRBV18 | TRBD2 | 17 | TGTGCCAGCGCTACCCTGGGACTAGCGGGGTACACAGATACGCAGTATTTT | CASATLGLAGYTDTQYF
TRBJ1-6 | . | TRBV6-5 | . | 14 | TGTGCCAGCAGTTTGTCGACAGGCAATTCACCCCTCCACTTT | CASSLSTGNSPLHF
TRBJ2-1 | . | TRBV7-3 | . | 13 | TGTGCCAGCAGCTTAGGGACTCTCAATGAGCAGTTCTTC | CASSLGTLNEQFF
TRBJ1-5 | . | TRBV6-5 | TRBD1 | 15 | TGTGCCAGCAGAGCCCGGACAGGGTTCGGGGTCAACCAGCATTTT | CASRARTGFGVNQHF
TRBJ1-6 | . | TRBV7-6 | TRBD1 | 15 | TGTGCCAGCAGCTCAAGGGACAGCCATCTTTCACCCCTCCACTTT | CASSSRDSHLSPLHF
TRBJ1-1 | once | TRBV30 | . | 19 | TGTGCCTGGAGTGGAGGCGTAAACCTGGCCTCCCGCTCGGCCACTGAAGCTTTCTTT | CAWSGGVNLASRSATEAFF
TRBJ2-7 | few | TRBV6-5 | TRBD1 | 14 | TGTGCCAGCAGTTTGACAGGGGGTTCCTACGAGCAGTACTTC | CASSLTGGSYEQYF
TRBJ1-3 | . | TRBV5-4 | . | 13 | TGTGCCAGCAGCCAAGTGGACTATAGCACCATATATTTT | CASSQVDYSTIYF
TRBJ2-1 | . | TRBV28 | TRBD1 | 15 | TGTGCCAGCAGGTCCCCGGGACAGGGGTTAAGTGAGCAGTTCTTC | CASRSPGQGLSEQFF
TRBJ1-2 | . | TRBV6-5 | TRBD1 | 15 | TGTGCCAGCAGTGGACCGGGACAGGGAAGCTATGGCTACACCTTC | CASSGPGQGSYGYTF
TRBJ1-1 | . | TRBV6-5 | TRBD1 | 15 | TGTGCCAGCAGTCCTACAGGGGGCTTTGGAACTGAAGCTTTCTTT | CASSPTGGFGTEAFF
TRBJ1-5 | . | TRBV21-1 | . | 19 | TGTGCCAGCACTCCGGGACAGGGTACTTTGAAAGGCTCTAATCAGCCCCAGCATTTT | CASTPGQGTLKGSNQPQHF
TRBJ2-5 | . | TRBV7-2 | TRBD2 | 17 | TGTGCCAGCAGCTTAGCGTTTAGCGGGGGGGCAATGGAGACCCAGTACTTC | CASSLAFSGGAMETQYF
TRBJ1-5 | . | TRBV5-1 | . | 17 | TGCGCCAGCAGCCTAAACCGGGCCCTACTTCGGGGTCAGCCCCAGCATTTT | CASSLNRALLRGQPQHF
TRBJ1-1 | . | TRBV5-5 | . | 16 | TGTGCCAGCAGCTTGGGAAGCCCCAGGGGGAACACTGAAGCTTTCTTT | CASSLGSPRGNTEAFF
TRBJ1-3 | . | TRBV30 | . | 13 | TGTGCCTTCGTAAGGAGCTCTGGAAACACCATATATTTT | CAFVRSSGNTIYF
TRBJ2-2 | . | TRBV7-9 | . | 12 | TGTGCCAGCAGCCTGCCGGGCGGGGAGCTGTTTTTT | CASSLPGGELFF
TRBJ2-7 | . | TRBV9 | TRBD1 | 15 | TGTGCCAGCAGCGTAGCAGACAGGGTGACCTACGAGCAGTACTTC | CASSVADRVTYEQYF
TRBJ1-5 | . | TRBV5-8 | . | 16 | TGTGCCAGCAGCTTGGCATGGAGCATTAGCAATCAGCCCCAGCATTTT | CASSLAWSISNQPQHF
TRBJ1-1 | . | TRBV7-9 | TRBD1 | 18 | TGTGCCAGCAGCGGTAGACTAGGTTTCGAACGGACAGGGCCTGAAGCTTTCTTT | CASSGRLGFERTGPEAFF
TRBJ1-4 | . | TRBV5-6 | . | 14 | TGTGCCAGCAGCGTCCAGGCTTATAATGAAAAACTGTTTTTT | CASSVQAYNEKLFF
TRBJ2-1 | once | TRBV2 | TRBD1 | 17 | TGTGCCAGCAGCCAAGACAGGGCCCGGGGAGCCTACAATGAGCAGTTCTTC | CASSQDRARGAYNEQFF
TRBJ2-1 | . | TRBV29-1 | . | 11 | TGCAGCGTTTACCTATCGGGACTCTGGTTCTTC | CSVYLSGLWFF
TRBJ1-5 | . | TRBV2 | TRBD1 | 13 | TGTGCCAGTTCGGGACAGGCCCAGAGGTCCCAGCATTTT | CASSGQAQRSQHF
TRBJ2-5 | once | TRBV28 | TRBD2 | 15 | TGTGCCAGCAGCCCAAGCGGGGAAACCCCAGAGACCCAGTACTTC | CASSPSGETPETQYF
TRBJ2-5 | . | TRBV25-1 | . | 16 | TGTGCCAGCAGTGAAGGATATAGAACAGGGATAGAGACCCAGTACTTC | CASSEGYRTGIETQYF
TRBJ2-1 | . | TRBV7-6 | . | 13 | TGTGCCAGCAGCCCAACGCGGGCATATGAGCAGTTCTTC | CASSPTRAYEQFF
TRBJ1-1 | . | TRBV4-2 | . | 13 | TGTGCCAGCAGCCAAGACACGGACACTGAAGCTTTCTTT | CASSQDTDTEAFF
TRBJ2-3 | . | TRBV4-2 | . | 14 | TGTGCCAGCAGCCTCCGACTGAGCACAGATACGCAGTATTTT | CASSLRLSTDTQYF
TRBJ2-3 | few | TRBV6-5 | . | 14 | TGTGCCAGCAGCAACCGACAAGGCTCAGATACGCAGTATTTT | CASSNRQGSDTQYF
TRBJ1-5 | . | TRBV28 | . | 15 | TGTGCCAGCAGTTTCAAGCGGGGGTCAAATCAGCCCCAGCATTTT | CASSFKRGSNQPQHF
TRBJ1-2 | . | TRBV7-2 | . | 18 | TGTGCCAGCAGCTTATTAGGTCCGCTAACAGGTTCTCACTATGGCTACACCTTC | CASSLLGPLTGSHYGYTF
TRBJ1-1 | few | TRBV19 | . | 14 | TGTGCCAGTAACCTCGCGGGCCCCAACACTGAAGCTTTCTTT | CASNLAGPNTEAFF